The 18 T cell receptor beta chains below were found in one sample sequenced in a study of T-cell reconstitution after alpha-beta-depleted transplantation in children. A library of TCRbeta sequences, prepared with unique molecular identifiers, was generated. Each CDR3 protein is one row after TCRdb ran MiXCR on the PCR reads. The repertoire holds about 240,000 distinct CDR3 sequences, roughly 23% seen once, with approximately 2.5% in the top ten. The material sequenced was PBMCs, taken before TCRalphabeta/CD19-depleted stem cell transplant. The origin of the receptors is a girl aged 2-9 years with Fanconi anemia, due to receive a stem cell transplant.

This clonotype was seen at least ten times. The chain uses TRBV29-1 and TRBJ1-2; 7 nucleotides agree with TRBD1. CDR3 length: 14 residues. Trimming cost V 4 bases and J 8 bases; bases outside gene matches: 13. CDR1 is SQVTM and CDR2 is ANQGSEA in the germline V gene. CDR3 sequence reads: CSVALGDRAGGYTF. In nucleotides, the CDR3 is TGCAGCGTTGCATTAGGAGACAGGGCCGGCGGCTACACCTTC.

The chain has TRBV5-1 and TRBJ2-6; no firm D call. CDR1 and CDR2 from the germline V gene are SGHRS and YFSETQ. The CDR3 runs to 18 residues. Trimming removed 1 base at V and 0 bases at J, with 14 bases between. In DNA, the CDR3 is TGCGCCAGCAGCTTGTGGGCCCAGGCTCTCTCTGGGGCCAACGTCCTGACTTTC. Amino acid sequence: CASSLWAQALSGANVLTF.

The J gene is TRBJ1-5, the V gene TRBV5-1, with 7 bases lining up with TRBD1. V was pared by 4 bases and J by 5 bases, with 9 bases of the junction left unmatched. There are 15 residues in the CDR3. Germline V CDR1 and CDR2: SGHRS, YFSETQ. The CDR3 loop reads CASSLEGTAHQPQHF. DNA for the CDR3: TGCGCCAGCAGCCTGGAGGGGACAGCCCATCAGCCCCAGCATTTT.

This clonotype was recorded a few times. The chain employs TRBV20-1 and TRBJ2-1; D gene uncertain. From germline, CDR1 is DFQATT and CDR2 SNEGSKA (reference sequence). CDR3 length: 12 amino acids. V lost 2 bases and J 3 bases, leaving 5 bases between the germline ends. The chain's CDR3 is CSARPLYNEQFF. For the CDR3, the DNA is TGCAGTGCTAGACCGCTCTACAATGAGCAGTTCTTC.

The chain carries TRBV18 and TRBJ2-7; a weak D match, TRBD1 (5 bases). The V gene's germline CDR1 is KGHSH and CDR2 LQKENI. The CDR3 loop spans 15 amino acids. Trimming stripped 5 bases from V and 3 bases from J, with 17 bases between. CDR3 nucleotides: TGTGCCAGCTCAGCGGACAAAAATGTCCACTACGAGCAGTACTTC. This translates into CASSADKNVHYEQYF.

This clonotype was observed once. CDR3 sequence (DNA): TGTGCCAGCAGCCCCACCGGGACTAGCTCCTACAATGAGCAGTTCTTC. Translation: CASSPTGTSSYNEQFF. This chain uses TRBV7-3 with TRBJ2-1; 8 bases map to TRBD2. Germline loops: CDR1 SGHTA, CDR2 FQGTGA. There are 16 residues in the CDR3. With V trimmed by 5 bases and J by 0 bases, 6 bases remained unmatched.

This clonotype was seen more than once but under ten times. The J gene is TRBJ1-1, the V gene TRBV30; maybe TRBD1 (6 bases). This CDR3 is built from 12 residues. V was pared by 3 bases and J by 1 base, with 6 bases between. Germline V gives CDR1 GTSNPN, CDR2 SVGIG (reference sequence). CDR3 DNA sequence: TGTGCCTGGAGGGGGGCGAACACTGAAGCTTTCTTT. This encodes CAWRGANTEAFF.

This clonotype was seen more than once but under ten times. This chain uses TRBV4-1 with TRBJ1-2; TRBD1 agrees at 8 bases. This CDR3 comprises 12 residues. Germline V CDR1 and CDR2: MGHRA, YSYEKL. The J segment lost 8 bases and the V segment lost 1 base, leaving 0 bases of the junction unmatched. The CDR3 here is CASSQAGGGYTF. The CDR3 bases are TGCGCCAGCAGCCAAGCAGGGGGCGGCTACACCTTC.

This clonotype was recorded a few times. This sequence joins TRBV12-3 or TRBV12-4 and TRBJ1-2; possibly TRBD1 for D (6 bases). This CDR3 comprises 15 residues. The V gene lost 3 bases and the J gene lost 6 bases, with 17 bases spanning the gap. In nucleotides, the CDR3 is TGTGCCAGCAGTTTTTCCATGGGGGGGGGCCATGGCTACACCTTC. It is translated as CASSFSMGGGHGYTF.

In its sample, this clonotype was seen a few times. The V and J genes are TRBV12-3 or TRBV12-4 and TRBJ1-3, with D unclear. Trimming took off 5 bases at V and 2 bases at J, with 7 bases between the two ends. CDR3 size: 13 residues. Here the CDR3 reads CASSPLTGNTIYF. The CDR3, as DNA: TGTGCCAGCAGTCCCCTGACTGGAAACACCATATATTTT.

This clonotype was seen repeatedly, ten times or more. This chain links TRBV6-1 with TRBJ2-1, with 8 positions matching TRBD1. The V gene end was trimmed by 2 bases and the J gene end by 12 bases; junction bases not matched to a gene: 6. The CDR3 contains 13 residues. From germline, CDR1 is MNHNS and CDR2 SASEGT. CDR3 nucleotides: TGTGCCAGCAGTGAACAGGACAGGGTCCGGCAGTTCTTC. Translating it yields CASSEQDRVRQFF.

In this sample, this clonotype turned up many times. The V gene is TRBV25-1, the J gene TRBJ2-2; possible D gene TRBD1, 5 bases. Looked up from germline, CDR1 is MGHDK and CDR2 is SYGVNS. The V gene lost 6 bases and the J gene lost 7 bases, with 9 bases spanning the gap. There are 12 residues in the CDR3. CDR3 in amino acids: CASRRQLGELFF. The CDR3 nucleotides are TGTGCCAGCAGACGACAGCTCGGGGAGCTGTTTTTT.

In its sample, this clonotype was seen many times. The rearrangement links TRBV3-1 to TRBJ2-7; 9 bases fit TRBD1. The CDR3 has 14 amino acids. The ends lost 3 bases at V and 3 bases at J; junction bases unmatched: 3. Germline CDR1 reads LGHDT; CDR2 reads YNNKEL (reference sequence). The CDR3 DNA is TGTGCCAGCAGCCAGGGGACAGGGCTCTACGAGCAGTACTTC. Protein sequence: CASSQGTGLYEQYF.

The rearrangement joins TRBV20-1 to TRBJ1-5; possibly TRBD1 for D (6 bases). The V end lost 1 base, the J end lost 6 bases, and 13 bases lay between the germline ends. The CDR3 has 14 residues. CDR1 and CDR2 from the germline V gene are DFQATT and SNEGSKA (reference sequence). This chain's CDR3 is CSARVQGGGQPQHF. The CDR3, as DNA: TGCAGTGCTAGAGTACAGGGCGGCGGTCAGCCCCAGCATTTT.

This clonotype came up many times. The chain recombines TRBV12-3 or TRBV12-4 with TRBJ2-7; 8 bases match TRBD2. CDR3 size: 12 residues. Trimming at V came to 6 bases and at J to 4 bases, leaving 2 bases not matched to a gene. CDR3 region: CASRTSVYEQYF. CDR3 DNA sequence: TGTGCCAGCAGGACTAGCGTGTACGAGCAGTACTTC.

The chain recombines TRBV20-1 with TRBJ2-7, with 7 bases identical to TRBD2. The V and J ends lost 0 bases and 2 bases, in that order; junction bases with no gene match: 7. The CDR3 spans 15 residues. Germline CDR1 is DFQATT and CDR2 is SNEGSKA (reference sequence). The chain's CDR3 is CSARDPTSKPYEQYF. CDR3 coding DNA: TGCAGTGCTAGAGACCCGACTAGCAAACCCTACGAGCAGTACTTC.

The V and J genes are TRBV18 and TRBJ1-4, with a weak D call TRBD1 (5 bases). The germline CDR1 and CDR2 sequences are KGHSH and LQKENI. V lost 3 bases, J lost 0 bases, and 14 bases lay in between. The length of the CDR3 is 17 residues. CDR3: CASSPYLRQTTNEKLFF. In DNA, the CDR3 is TGTGCCAGCTCACCCTACTTACGACAGACAACTAATGAAAAACTGTTTTTT. The whole variable domain, remainder taken from reference TRBV18 and TRBJ1-4, is NAGVMQNPRHLVRRRGQEARLRCSPMKGHSHVYWYRQLPEEGLKFMVYLQKENIIDESGMPKERFSAEFPKEGPSILRIQQVVRGDSAAYFCASSPYLRQTTNEKLFFGSGTQLSVL.

This clonotype was found a few times. The chain recombines TRBV29-1 with TRBJ2-1; 7 bases align to TRBD1. The junction had 4 bases not matched to a gene; V was cut back by 4 bases and J by 4 bases. Germline CDR1 reads SQVTM; CDR2 reads ANQGSEA. The CDR3 spans 13 residues. CDR3 protein: CSVGGTAYNEQFF. CDR3 DNA: TGCAGCGTTGGGGGGACAGCATACAATGAGCAGTTCTTC.